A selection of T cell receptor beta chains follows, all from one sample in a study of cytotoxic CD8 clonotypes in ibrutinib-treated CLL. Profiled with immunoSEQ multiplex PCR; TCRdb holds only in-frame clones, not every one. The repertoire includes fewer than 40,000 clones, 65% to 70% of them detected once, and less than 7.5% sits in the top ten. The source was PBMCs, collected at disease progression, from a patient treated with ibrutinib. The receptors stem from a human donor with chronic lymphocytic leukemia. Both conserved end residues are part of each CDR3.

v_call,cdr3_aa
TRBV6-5,CASSQPGLGSEQYF
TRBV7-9,CASSSWYQSYEAFF
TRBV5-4,CASSSLNSYEQYF
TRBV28,CASSFSFRTFF
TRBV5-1,CASSLVVGSDTQYF
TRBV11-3,CASSLETVNTEAFF
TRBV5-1,CASSKGTGIDQPQHF
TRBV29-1,CSVGQGGVTYEQYF
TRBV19,CASSMGTGVSTEAFF
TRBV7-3,CASSPDRDTEAFF
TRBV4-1,CASSLGRASSGNTIYF
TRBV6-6,CASSYRDRSSYEQYF
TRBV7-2,CASSLTQVAYEQYF
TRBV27,CASSFAAGELFF
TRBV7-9,CASSHNPGLAGWETQYF
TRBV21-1,CASSTNRPDRSFGGAQHF
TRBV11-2,CASSSEGYTRNENYEQYF
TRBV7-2,CASSFPTGYEQYF
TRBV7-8,CASSSDGSPTDTQYF
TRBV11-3,CASSRGTFTSYEQYF
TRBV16,CASSQSTVVYNSPLHF
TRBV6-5,CASSRGSYGYTF
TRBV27,CASSKFDRGRKAFF
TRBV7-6,CASSLAGSYEQYF
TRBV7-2,CASSLVGGSSSNQPQHF
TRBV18,CASATGWRGTEAFF
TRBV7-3,CASSLTGGSTEYNEQFF
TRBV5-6,CASSVSYEQYF
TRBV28,CASSLKREGNIQYF
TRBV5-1,CASSPSVGTRTGELFF
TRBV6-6,CASRTGYDTEAFF
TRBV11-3,CASSLPETYIAGVGYEQYF